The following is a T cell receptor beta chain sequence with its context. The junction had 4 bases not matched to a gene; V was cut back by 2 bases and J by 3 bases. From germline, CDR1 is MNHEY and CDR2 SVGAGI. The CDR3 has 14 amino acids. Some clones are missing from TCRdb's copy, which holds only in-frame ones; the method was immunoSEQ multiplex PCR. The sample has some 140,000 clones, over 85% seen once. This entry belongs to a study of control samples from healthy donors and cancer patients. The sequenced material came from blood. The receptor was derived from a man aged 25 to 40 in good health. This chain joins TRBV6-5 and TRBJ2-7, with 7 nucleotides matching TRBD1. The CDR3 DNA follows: TGTGCCAGCAGTTACCGGGACAGAAACTACGAGCAGTACTTC. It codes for CASSYRDRNYEQYF.